The rows below give T cell receptor beta chains drawn from one sample of a study of blood T cell repertoires in COVID-19. TCRdb's table, derived via immunoSEQ multiplex PCR, lists solely in-frame clones and lacks some. The sample includes 46,000 or so clones, 80% to 90% of them seen just once. Sequencing was done on a sample of peripheral blood. These receptors were taken from a woman at least 80 years old with COVID-19, enrolled during active disease. The CDR3 runs from the conserved cysteine through the conserved F or W. Fields, in order: V gene, clone size, D gene, J gene, CDR3 protein, CDR3 DNA. The D gene is left open where the match is weak. Some rows mark clone size as missing; the rest say once, few, many or name a class of expanded clone.

>TRBV3-1/TRBV3-2|.|.|TRBJ2-3
CASSQTASTDTQYF
TGTGCCAGCAGCCAGACAGCTAGCACAGATACGCAGTATTTT
>TRBV7-9|.|.|TRBJ2-7
CASSLAGGYEQYF
TGTGCCAGCAGCTTAGCAGGCGGGTACGAGCAGTACTTC
>TRBV3-1/TRBV3-2|once|TRBD2|TRBJ2-3
CASSLPAGGPTDTQYF
TGTGCCAGCAGCCTCCCAGCGGGAGGGCCGACAGATACGCAGTATTTT
>TRBV7-9|.|TRBD1|TRBJ1-1
CASSKRGGVERTEAFF
TGTGCCAGCAGCAAAAGAGGGGGCGTAGAGAGAACTGAAGCTTTCTTT
>TRBV20-1|.|TRBD1|TRBJ2-1
CSAQRGPQQFF
TGCAGTGCCCAGAGGGGGCCCCAGCAGTTCTTC
>TRBV28|.|.|TRBJ2-1
CASSLGRSLVGNEQFF
TGTGCCAGCAGTTTAGGGCGCAGTCTGGTAGGCAATGAGCAGTTCTTC
>TRBV5-1|few|.|TRBJ1-3
CASSLTGLPGNTIYF
TGCGCCAGCAGCTTAACAGGGCTGCCTGGAAACACCATATATTTT
>TRBV4-3|.|TRBD1|TRBJ2-7
CASSQDNGGQAYEQYF
TGCGCCAGCAGCCAAGATAATGGGGGACAGGCCTACGAGCAGTACTTC
>TRBV6-5|.|.|TRBJ1-6
CASSPRGPGNSPLHF
TGTGCCAGCAGTCCCCGAGGGCCCGGCAATTCACCCCTCCACTTT
>TRBV5-1|.|.|TRBJ2-6
CASSSQGSGANVLTF
TGCGCCAGCAGCTCTCAGGGTTCAGGGGCCAACGTCCTGACTTTC
>TRBV11-2|.|.|TRBJ2-7
CASSVGQGGYEQYF
TGTGCCAGCAGCGTCGGGCAGGGGGGCTACGAGCAGTACTTC
>TRBV3-1/TRBV3-2|.|TRBD2|TRBJ2-1
CASSHTSGRAGEQFF
TGTGCCAGCAGCCACACTAGCGGGAGGGCCGGTGAGCAGTTCTTC
>TRBV5-6|.|.|TRBJ2-3
CASSLVAAQGADTQYF
TGTGCCAGCAGCTTGGTGGCAGCCCAGGGCGCAGATACGCAGTATTTT
>TRBV18|.|.|TRBJ1-5
CASSGGLSNQPQHF
TGTGCCAGCTCGGGGGGGCTTAGCAATCAGCCCCAGCATTTT
>TRBV6-1|.|TRBD2|TRBJ2-3
CASSVSGTSGGLGGTDTQYF
TGTGCCAGCAGTGTCTCCGGGACTAGCGGGGGTTTAGGAGGCACAGATACGCAGTATTTT
>TRBV7-2|.|.|TRBJ1-2
CASSQGVWDYGYTF
TGTGCCAGCAGCCAAGGGGTATGGGACTATGGCTACACCTTC
>TRBV2|.|.|TRBJ1-2
CASRVTGRDYGYTF
TGTGCCAGCAGGGTAACAGGGCGAGACTATGGCTACACCTTC
>TRBV7-3|.|.|TRBJ1-2
CASSLSADPGYGYTF
TGTGCCAGCAGCTTATCCGCCGACCCGGGCTATGGCTACACCTTC
>TRBV7-9|once|TRBD1|TRBJ2-7
CASSLARGTGSLSYEQYF
TGTGCCAGCAGCTTAGCGAGGGGGACAGGTTCCCTCTCCTACGAGCAGTACTTC
>TRBV19|.|TRBD1|TRBJ2-5
CASSGTGQETQYF
TGTGCCAGTAGTGGGACAGGACAAGAGACCCAGTACTTC
>TRBV9|.|TRBD1|TRBJ2-2
CASSAPGTGNTGELFF
TGTGCCAGCAGCGCCCCCGGGACAGGGAACACCGGGGAGCTGTTTTTT
>TRBV28|.|TRBD1|TRBJ1-1
CASSSRGTNTEAFF
TGTGCCAGCAGTTCCAGGGGGACTAACACTGAAGCTTTCTTT
>TRBV6-2/TRBV6-3|.|.|TRBJ2-1
CASSFSGGTQVF
TGTGCCAGCAGTTTCTCCGGGGGTACTCAGGTCTTC
>TRBV14|.|TRBD2|TRBJ2-5
CASSPRLAAQETQYF
TGTGCCAGCAGCCCCCGGCTAGCGGCTCAAGAGACCCAGTACTTC
>TRBV7-7|.|.|TRBJ1-1
CASSLEMNTEAFF
TGTGCCAGCAGCTTGGAGATGAACACTGAAGCTTTCTTT
>TRBV5-6|.|.|TRBJ1-1
CASSFNRALTEAFF
TGTGCCAGCAGCTTCAACAGGGCCCTCACTGAAGCTTTCTTT
>TRBV9|.|TRBD1|TRBJ2-7
CASSPPGQGALEQYF
TGTGCCAGCAGCCCCCCGGGACAGGGGGCGCTTGAGCAGTACTTC
>TRBV18|.|.|TRBJ2-7
CASSTSGIYEQYF
TGTGCCAGCTCAACCTCAGGGATCTACGAGCAGTACTTC
>TRBV6-1|once|.|TRBJ2-5
CASSGTRDQETQYF
TGTGCCAGCAGCGGTACCCGGGACCAAGAGACCCAGTACTTC
>TRBV7-9|.|.|TRBJ2-1
CASSWDSPHNNEQFF
TGTGCCAGCAGCTGGGACTCACCCCACAACAATGAGCAGTTCTTC
>TRBV4-2|.|.|TRBJ2-5
CASSQDRFGERVQETQYF
TGTGCCAGCAGCCAAGATCGCTTTGGGGAGAGGGTACAAGAGACCCAGTACTTC
>TRBV19|.|.|TRBJ2-7
CARNRGYEQYF
TGTGCCAGAAATAGGGGCTACGAGCAGTACTTC
>TRBV27|once|.|TRBJ1-6
CASTLIPNSPLHF
TGTGCCAGCACCCTTATCCCCAATTCACCCCTCCACTTT
>TRBV5-1|.|.|TRBJ1-5
CASSPDTNQPQHF
TGCGCCAGCAGCCCTGACACCAATCAGCCCCAGCATTTT
>TRBV2|once|.|TRBJ1-4
CASNNSPYSATNEKLFF
TGTGCCAGTAATAACAGCCCTTACTCTGCAACTAATGAAAAACTGTTTTTT
>TRBV18|.|TRBD1|TRBJ2-3
CASSPDTGVHTDTQYF
TGTGCCAGCTCACCAGATACAGGGGTCCACACAGATACGCAGTATTTT
>TRBV5-1|.|.|TRBJ1-2
CASSLAPGSRYTF
TGCGCCAGCAGCTTGGCCCCAGGGTCTAGGTACACCTTC
>TRBV27|few|TRBD1|TRBJ1-2
CASTLLGTDSEGYTF
TGTGCCAGCACCCTTCTTGGGACAGATTCTGAAGGCTACACCTTC
>TRBV28|.|.|TRBJ2-2
CASSPPREAGELFF
TGTGCCAGCAGCCCCCCCCGAGAGGCCGGGGAGCTGTTTTTT
>TRBV7-9|.|.|TRBJ2-1
CASTPQKNEQFF
TGTGCCAGCACCCCACAGAAAAATGAGCAGTTCTTC
>TRBV7-9|.|.|TRBJ2-1
CASSLPRQVNEQFF
TGTGCCAGCAGCTTACCTAGACAGGTCAATGAGCAGTTCTTC
>TRBV5-5|.|TRBD2|TRBJ2-7
CASSLRTSGGAHEQYF
TGTGCCAGCAGCTTAAGGACTAGCGGGGGGGCCCACGAGCAGTACTTC
>TRBV5-1|.|TRBD1|TRBJ2-5
CASSFPPTGLGQETQYF
TGCGCCAGCAGCTTCCCCCCGACAGGGCTGGGACAAGAGACCCAGTACTTC